This record looks at one TCR beta chain sequence and its context. The sample originates from a study of blood T cell repertoires in COVID-19. Turning to the study itself: The United States, Italy and Spain provided the acute and convalescent COVID-19 samples.

As originally analysed: Cell counts per sample came from amplifying reference gene primers. Produced via immunoSEQ multiplex PCR; TCRdb's table is partial and in-frame only. V and J calls and clone size are those listed in that table; D and trimming were worked out from the DNA. The data hold more than 300,000 clones, with roughly nine tenths observed a single time. One Seattle source followed patients from active infection through their disease course. This CDR3 has 13 amino acids. Germline V gene lookup returns CDR1 LGHNA and CDR2 YSLEER. Trimming cost V 1 base and J 4 bases, with 7 bases left between them.

The origin of this receptor is a woman under 40 with COVID-19, enrolled during active disease. The rearrangement joins TRBV4-3 to TRBJ1-2; no firm D call. The sequenced sample was peripheral blood. CDR3 coding DNA: TGCGCCAGCAGCCAAGGTCGCGGCTATGGCTACACCTTC. This codes for CASSQGRGYGYTF.